The present entry profiles one T cell receptor (beta chain) with its context. As yet, its antigen is unknown. The source of the sample is a study of shared clonotypes between healthy human individuals. Study overall: Donors had three CD4 naive, three CD4 memory, two CD8 naive and one CD8 memory plate apiece. Overall study findings and caveats: A few donors shared 4.5% to 6.5% of their naive CD4 clonotypes.

The authors loaded 200 ng DNA, 30,000 to 35,000 T cell genomes, into sorted-subset replicate PCRs. The data were produced by immunoSEQ multiplex PCR, yet TCRdb's version contains in-frame clones alone and is incomplete. Of fewer than 350,000 clones in the sample, around 86% were seen once. Trimming at V came to 3 bases and at J to 5 bases, leaving 9 bases not matched to a gene. From germline, CDR1 is WNHNN and CDR2 SYGVQD (reference sequence). The CDR3 length is 15 residues. What CD8 memory combined were CD45RO+ cells and CCR7-negative CD45RA+ TemRA cells. This receptor was obtained from a man aged 18 to 29 in good health. Sequences were obtained from memory CD8+ T cells sorted from blood. Subset meaning: CD45RO+ cells pooled with CCR7-negative TemRA cells. This sequence joins TRBV10-1 and TRBJ2-5, with 7 bases matching TRBD2. The CDR3: CASSDSAGEGETQYF. The CDR3, as DNA: TGCGCCAGCAGTGATTCGGCGGGAGAAGGGGAGACCCAGTACTTC.